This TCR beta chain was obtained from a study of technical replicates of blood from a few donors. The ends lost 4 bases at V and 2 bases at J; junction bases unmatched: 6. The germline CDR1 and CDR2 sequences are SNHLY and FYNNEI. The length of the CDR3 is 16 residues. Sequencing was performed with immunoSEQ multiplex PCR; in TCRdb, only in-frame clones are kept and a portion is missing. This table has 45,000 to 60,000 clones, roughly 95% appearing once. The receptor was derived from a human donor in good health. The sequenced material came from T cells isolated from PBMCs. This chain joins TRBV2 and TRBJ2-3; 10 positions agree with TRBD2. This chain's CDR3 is CASSGLAGITTDTQYF. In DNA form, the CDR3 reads TGTGCCAGCAGTGGACTAGCGGGCATCACCACAGATACGCAGTATTTT.